The 20 T cell receptor beta chains reported below all come from one sample, sequenced in a study of blood T cell repertoires in COVID-19. The repertoire was sequenced with immunoSEQ multiplex PCR; TCRdb's copy has only in-frame clones and lacks some. The sample lists over 130,000 clones; 80% to 85% were seen once. The specimen sequenced was peripheral blood. The origin of the receptors is an elderly woman with acute or convalescent COVID-19.

V usage is TRBV3-1 (or the pseudogene TRBV3-2) and J usage is TRBJ2-7, with 9 nucleotides matching TRBD1. After removal of 1 base from V and 4 bases from J, the junction contained 5 bases not matched to a gene. CDR1 LGHDT and CDR2 YNNKEL come from the germline V gene (reference sequence). The CDR3 totals 15 residues. CDR3 protein: CASSQGGTGTYEQYF. CDR3 nucleotide sequence: TGTGCCAGCAGCCAAGGGGGGACAGGGACGTACGAGCAGTACTTC.

The genes are TRBV7-2 and TRBJ2-5; no definite D call. There are 12 residues in the CDR3. Germline V lookup: CDR1 SGHTA, CDR2 FQGNSA. V lost 8 bases, J lost 1 base, and 8 bases lay in between. CDR3 sequence reads: CASHHSQETQYF. As DNA, the CDR3 is TGTGCCAGCCATCACAGCCAAGAGACCCAGTACTTC.

The genes are TRBV11-2 and TRBJ2-2; 9 bases align to TRBD2. CDR1 and CDR2 from the germline V gene are SGHAT and FQNNGV. This CDR3 is built from 17 residues. V lost 5 bases, J lost 4 bases, and 11 bases stayed unmatched. The chain's CDR3 is CASSPTPGLARTGELFF. The CDR3, as DNA: TGTGCCAGCAGCCCAACTCCGGGACTAGCTCGCACCGGGGAGCTGTTTTTT. Full variable domain (outside the CDR3, taken from reference TRBV11-2 and TRBJ2-2): EAGVAQSPRYKIIEKRQSVAFWCNPISGHATLYWYQQILGQGPKLLIQFQNNGVVDDSQLPKDRFSAERLKGVDSTLKIQPAKLEDSAVYLCASSPTPGLARTGELFFGEGSRLTVL.

The CDR3 DNA follows: TGTGCCACCAGCGCTGAGGGACAGGGTGGTCAGCCCCAGCATTTT. As protein: CATSAEGQGGQPQHF. The rearrangement uses TRBV15 and TRBJ1-5, with 9 positions matching TRBD1. Germline lookup yields CDR1 LNHNV and CDR2 YYDKDF (reference sequence). J lost 6 bases, V lost 5 bases, and 8 bases had no gene match. CDR3 size: 15 residues.

V and J are TRBV2 and TRBJ2-6; tentative D call: TRBD1 (6 bases). V was shortened by 6 bases and J by 2 bases, with 14 bases between the two germline ends. Germline loops: CDR1 SNHLY, CDR2 FYNNEI. The CDR3 is made up of 16 amino acids. The CDR3 spells CASRSDRTPGANVLTF. The DNA for the CDR3 is TGTGCCAGCAGGTCGGACAGAACTCCTGGGGCCAACGTCCTGACTTTC. Based on the CDR3 plus reference TRBV2 and TRBJ2-6, the full variable domain is EPEVTQTPSHQVTQMGQEVILRCVPISNHLYFYWYRQILGQKVEFLVSFYNNEISEKSEIFDDQFSVERPDGSNFTLKIRSTKLEDSAMYFCASRSDRTPGANVLTFGAGSRLTVL.

This chain joins TRBV3-1 (or the pseudogene TRBV3-2) and TRBJ2-1, with D unclear. The CDR3 is 13 residues long. V was shortened by 1 base and J by 4 bases, with 5 bases between the two germline ends. From germline, CDR1 is LGHDT and CDR2 YNNKEL (reference sequence). The CDR3 coding sequence is TGTGCCAGCAGCCAAGGCAGGTACAATGAGCAGTTCTTC. Protein: CASSQGRYNEQFF.

V is TRBV27 and J is TRBJ2-1, with 14 bases aligning to TRBD2. The CDR3 covers 15 residues. Germline CDR1 is MNHEY and CDR2 is SMNVEV (reference sequence). J gave up 8 bases and V 6 bases, and 6 bases lay outside the gene matches. The CDR3 is CASRPGTSGSHEQFF. CDR3 coding DNA: TGTGCCAGCAGACCCGGGACTAGCGGGAGCCATGAGCAGTTCTTC.

This clone has only a few counts. The J gene is TRBJ2-1, the V gene TRBV19, with 8 bases lining up with TRBD2. V gave up 6 bases and J gave up 2 bases; unmatched junction bases: 12. Germline CDR1 LNHDA, CDR2 SQIVND (reference sequence). The CDR3 contains 17 residues. For the CDR3, the DNA is TGTGCCAGTAGCCATCCGGCGGAGCGGGGGACCTACAATGAGCAGTTCTTC. It translates to CASSHPAERGTYNEQFF.

J is TRBJ1-2 and V is TRBV4-1, with D possibly TRBD1 on 5 matching bases. Trimming shortened V by 0 bases and J by 2 bases, and 10 bases separated the two germline ends. The CDR3 totals 15 residues. The germline gives CDR1 MGHRA, CDR2 YSYEKL. The CDR3 sequence is CASSQDLGQNYGYTF. The CDR3 region has the DNA TGCGCCAGCAGCCAAGATTTAGGACAAAACTATGGCTACACCTTC.

This chain connects TRBV28 to TRBJ2-5; D is possibly TRBD2 (5 bases). The CDR3 has 15 residues. The V gene's germline CDR1 is MDHEN and CDR2 SYDVKM. Deletions cut 5 bases from V and 0 bases from J, with 13 bases between. The DNA of the CDR3 is TGTGCCAGCAGTACGGCGCGGGCATACCAAGAGACCCAGTACTTC. Protein sequence: CASSTARAYQETQYF.

V gene TRBV7-2 combines with J gene TRBJ2-2; D might be TRBD2 (6 bases). V lost 1 base, J lost 6 bases, and 12 bases lay in between. This CDR3 has 15 amino acids. Germline CDR1 is SGHTA and CDR2 is FQGNSA. CDR3 residues: CASSLGRLGAGELFF. The CDR3 DNA reads as TGTGCCAGCAGCTTAGGGAGACTAGGCGCCGGGGAGCTGTTTTTT.

This clone appeared once. The chain uses TRBV7-2 and TRBJ2-5; no clear D. V was clipped by 1 base and J by 5 bases, with 11 bases between them. Germline values: CDR1 SGHTA, CDR2 FQGNSA. This CDR3 contains 14 residues. The CDR3 region is CASSLDVQAETQYF. In DNA, the CDR3 is TGTGCCAGCAGCTTAGATGTCCAGGCGGAGACCCAGTACTTC.

The rearrangement links TRBV2 to TRBJ2-2, with D possibly matching TRBD2 (5 bases). The CDR3 is 13 residues long. V lost 4 bases and J lost 6, with 9 bases in between. Germline assignment: CDR1 SNHLY and CDR2 FYNNEI. The CDR3 nucleotides read TGTGCCAGCAGTGGACTGGGAGCCGGGGAGCTGTTTTTT. Residues: CASSGLGAGELFF.

This sequence joins TRBV5-6 and TRBJ1-1; 8 nucleotides agree with TRBD1. V lost 4 bases and J lost 6; bases outside the gene matches: 11. This CDR3 spans 15 amino acids. Germline CDR1 and CDR2: SGHDT and YYEEEE. CDR3 coding DNA: TGTGCCAGCAGCAAGGGACAGGCGAGTTTACCTGAAGCTTTCTTT. Translation: CASSKGQASLPEAFF.

This clone showed up just a few times. The rearrangement links TRBV3-1 (or the pseudogene TRBV3-2) to TRBJ2-6, with TRBD1 identical over 7 bases. Germline values: CDR1 LGHDT, CDR2 YNNKEL (reference sequence). J was trimmed by 0 bases and V by 5 bases; bases with no gene match: 4. This CDR3 has 16 amino acids. The CDR3 DNA reads TGTGCCAGCAGCAAGGGGGCAGCCTCTGGGGCCAACGTCCTGACTTTC. As protein: CASSKGAASGANVLTF.

The V gene is TRBV11-1, the J gene TRBJ2-1; TRBD2 matches 10 bases. J lost 10 bases, V lost 0 bases, and 15 bases had no gene match. The V gene's germline CDR1 is SGHAT and CDR2 FQDESV (reference sequence). The CDR3 runs 18 residues. The CDR3 sequence: CASSLAWPSGGADPEQFF. The CDR3 DNA reads TGTGCCAGCAGCTTAGCGTGGCCTAGCGGGGGTGCCGATCCCGAGCAGTTCTTC.

This clone was observed a handful of times. The gene calls are TRBV11-3 and TRBJ2-7; D is undetermined. This CDR3 comprises 13 residues. Between the trimmed V and J ends, which lost 5 bases and 3 bases, there was a span of 11 bases. CDR1 and CDR2 (germline): SGHNT, YENEEA. CDR3 in amino acids: CASSSRFGYEQYF. The CDR3 region has the DNA TGTGCCAGCAGCAGCCGGTTTGGCTACGAGCAGTACTTC.

Of note for this clone: Its ends do not fully match the called genes, so a read error is possible. This chain uses TRBV7-8 with TRBJ1-2; the D is unclear. Germline V lookup: CDR1 SGHVS, CDR2 FQNEAQ. This CDR3 is 13 amino acids long. The CDR3 sequence is CASSLNEYYVYTF. DNA for the CDR3: TGTGCCAGCAGCTTAAACGAGTATTATGTCTACACCTTC.

A word on this clone: Other DNA sequences in this specimen translate into the identical CDR3. V gene TRBV2 combines with J gene TRBJ2-5; TRBD1 matches 10 bases. V lost 4 bases and J lost 5; bases outside the gene matches: 4. The CDR3 consists of 14 residues. CDR1 is SNHLY and CDR2 is FYNNEI in the germline V gene. DNA of the CDR3: TGTGCCAGCAGTGCCGACAGGGGGCGGGAGACCCAGTACTTC. This encodes CASSADRGRETQYF.

This clone occurred a few times. The rearrangement joins TRBV11-2 to TRBJ1-5; D is unresolved. The CDR3 totals 18 residues. The V gene lost 0 bases and the J gene lost 1 base, with 16 bases spanning the gap. Germline V gives CDR1 SGHAT, CDR2 FQNNGV. The CDR3 loop reads CASSLESFCSGSNQPQHF. In DNA, the CDR3 is TGTGCCAGCAGCTTAGAGTCCTTTTGCAGCGGAAGCAATCAGCCCCAGCATTTT.